This TCR beta chain was obtained from a study of T-cell memory formation after mild COVID-19. Study information: TCR clusters largely stayed donor specific.

Findings and caveats of the study: Cross-reactive memory seemingly joined, as some responding clones were found in pre-infection memory.

This clonotype is judged medium-sized. The antigen is undetermined. TCRdb itself ran the 5' RACE reads through MiXCR, one entry per CDR3 protein. Of some 62,000 distinct CDR3 sequences in the sample, about 10% were seen once. Trimming took off 0 bases at V and 1 base at J, with 6 bases between the two ends. The CDR3 is made up of 14 amino acids. CDR1 is SGHTA, CDR2 FQGNSA, per germline. The J gene is TRBJ2-5, the V gene TRBV7-2, with D perhaps matching TRBD1 or TRBD2 (5 bases each). This clonotype originated in a man aged 18 to 29 who had mild COVID-19 (a few samples of this study predate the infection). Cell type and time point are not known. Sequenced sample: PBMCs or a T cell subset sorted from them (not recorded which). The DNA of the CDR3 is TGTGCCAGCAGCTTAGCTGGGACCCAAGAGACCCAGTACTTC. It codes for CASSLAGTQETQYF.